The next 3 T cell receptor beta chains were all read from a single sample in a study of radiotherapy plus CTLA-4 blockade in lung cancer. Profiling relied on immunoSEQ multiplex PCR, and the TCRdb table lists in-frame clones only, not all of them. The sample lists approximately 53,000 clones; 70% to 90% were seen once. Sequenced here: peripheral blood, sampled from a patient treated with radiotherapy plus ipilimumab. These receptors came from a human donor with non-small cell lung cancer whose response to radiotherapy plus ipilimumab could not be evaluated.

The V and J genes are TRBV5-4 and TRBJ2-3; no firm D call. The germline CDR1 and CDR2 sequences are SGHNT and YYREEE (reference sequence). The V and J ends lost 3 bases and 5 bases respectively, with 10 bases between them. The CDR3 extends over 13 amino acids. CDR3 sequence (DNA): TGTGCCAGCAGCTCCACGCCGCGAGATACGCAGTATTTT. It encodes CASSSTPRDTQYF.

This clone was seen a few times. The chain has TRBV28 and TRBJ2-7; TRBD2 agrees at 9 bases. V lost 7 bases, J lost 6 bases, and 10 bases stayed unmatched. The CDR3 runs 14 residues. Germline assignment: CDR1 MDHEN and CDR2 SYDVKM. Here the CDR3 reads CASTGGGALIEQYF. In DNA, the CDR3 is TGTGCCAGCACCGGCGGGGGGGCGTTGATCGAGCAGTACTTC.

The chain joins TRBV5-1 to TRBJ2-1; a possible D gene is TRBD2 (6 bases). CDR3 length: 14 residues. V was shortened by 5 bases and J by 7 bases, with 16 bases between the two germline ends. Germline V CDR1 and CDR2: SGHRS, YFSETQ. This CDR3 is CASSLVVAGNEQFF. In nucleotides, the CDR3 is TGCGCCAGCAGTCTGGTCGTCGCGGGAAATGAGCAGTTCTTC.